Listed here are 11 T cell receptor beta chains from one sample, sequenced in a study of blood T cells in healthy people across ages. It was with a sample-barcoded 5' primer and a J-beta primer mix that a second PCR of roughly 7 to 12 cycles was run. Via MiXCR, TCRdb re-called the 5' RACE reads, giving one row per CDR3 protein. The sample yields 750,000 to 950,000 distinct CDR3 sequences, about 55% seen once. The source material was blood. Receptors were obtained from an elderly man in good health.

This clonotype has only a few counts. V and J are TRBV5-1 and TRBJ2-5, with TRBD2 matching over 8 bases. The germline V gene encodes CDR1 SGHRS and CDR2 YFSETQ. The J segment lost 5 bases and the V segment lost 4 bases, leaving 7 bases of the junction unmatched. The CDR3 loop spans 14 amino acids. The CDR3 loop reads CASSPSSGGETQYF. The CDR3 DNA sequence: TGCGCCAGCAGCCCATCTTCGGGGGGGGAGACCCAGTACTTC.

The chain employs TRBV20-1 and TRBJ1-2, with a weak D call TRBD1 (5 bases). The germline CDR1 and CDR2 sequences are DFQATT and SNEGSKA (reference sequence). V lost 4 bases, J lost 6 bases, and 15 bases lay in between. The CDR3 loop spans 13 amino acids. In DNA form, the CDR3 reads TGCAGTGCTACCATGAACCCAGGGAATGGCTACACCTTC. It codes for CSATMNPGNGYTF.

The rearrangement uses TRBV11-2 and TRBJ1-6; no firm D call. V was trimmed by 1 base and J by 8 bases, leaving 12 bases between them. The CDR3 covers 15 residues. Germline CDR1 reads SGHAT; CDR2 reads FQNNGV. In DNA, the CDR3 is TGTGCCAGCAGCTTAGCCAAGGGAACTTATTCACCCCTCCACTTT. Amino acid sequence: CASSLAKGTYSPLHF.

This chain joins TRBV7-2 and TRBJ2-3, with D unresolved. The CDR3 contains 15 residues. Germline loops: CDR1 SGHTA, CDR2 FQGNSA. V shed 4 bases and J shed 14 bases, with 25 bases lying between them. CDR3 region: CASSSVVSVHRYAYF. The DNA for the CDR3 is TGTGCCAGCAGCTCGGTGGTTTCTGTGCACAGATACGCGTATTTT.

The chain is built from TRBV4-1 and TRBJ1-6; no definite D call. Germline V gene sequence: CDR1 MGHRA, CDR2 YSYEKL. Trimming took 0 bases from V and 8 from J, leaving 17 bases between them. This CDR3 region has 17 residues. DNA of the CDR3: TGCGCCAGCAGCCAAGATAATATATTCGACTCATATTCACCCCTCCACTTT. Translated: CASSQDNIFDSYSPLHF.

V usage is TRBV5-1 and J usage is TRBJ2-7; 13 bases align to TRBD2. The CDR3 has 16 amino acids. Germline CDR1 SGHRS, CDR2 YFSETQ. Germline trimming cut 3 bases from V and 7 bases from J; bases unmatched to any gene: 10. The CDR3, as DNA: TGCGCCAGCAGCTCGCAACTAGCGGGAGGGCCGGGAGAGCAGTACTTC. This codes for CASSSQLAGGPGEQYF.

In this sample, this clonotype turned up a few times. The chain combines TRBV3-1 with TRBJ2-3; D is perhaps TRBD2 (5 bases). Per the germline V gene, CDR1 is LGHDT and CDR2 is YNNKEL (reference sequence). This CDR3 region has 14 residues. The germline V and J ends were trimmed by 4 bases and 14 bases, with 22 bases remaining between them. CDR3 loop: CASSLGSVPGYAYF. As DNA, the CDR3 is TGTGCCAGCAGCCTTGGCAGCGTCCCGGGATACGCGTATTTT.

The chain uses TRBV6-2 or TRBV6-3 and TRBJ2-1, with 7 bases matching TRBD2. Germline V gene sequence: CDR1 MNHEY, CDR2 SVGEGT. This CDR3 comprises 14 residues. V lost 6 bases to trimming and J lost 1 base; unmatched junction nucleotides: 3. The DNA of the CDR3 is TGTGCCAGCAGACACGGGGGGTCCTACAATGAGCAGTTCTTC. This translates into CASRHGGSYNEQFF.

This chain uses TRBV27 with TRBJ2-3; 11 nucleotides align to TRBD2. The germline gives CDR1 MNHEY, CDR2 SMNVEV (reference sequence). The junction had 15 bases not matched to a gene; V was cut back by 2 bases and J by 14 bases. The CDR3 runs to 16 residues. The CDR3 DNA reads as TGTGCCAGCAGTTTAAGTCTAGCGGGAGGTCTCAGATACGCGTATTTT. It is translated as CASSLSLAGGLRYAYF.

The rearrangement joins TRBV20-1 to TRBJ1-6, with 9 bases lining up with TRBD1. V lost 4 bases, J lost 8 bases, and 6 bases stayed unmatched. The CDR3 spans 14 residues. Per the germline V gene, CDR1 is DFQATT and CDR2 is SNEGSKA (reference sequence). CDR3 in amino acids: CSATEGQGYSPLHF. In DNA, the CDR3 is TGCAGTGCTACAGAGGGACAGGGATATTCACCCCTCCACTTT.

The chain carries TRBV7-2 and TRBJ2-1, with no clear D. With 0 bases removed from V and 4 bases from J, the gap between germline ends came to 10 bases. Germline CDR1 and CDR2: SGHTA and FQGNSA. The CDR3 has 15 amino acids. CDR3 in amino acids: CASSLALPVYNEQFF. The CDR3 DNA follows: TGTGCCAGCAGCTTAGCGCTTCCCGTTTACAATGAGCAGTTCTTC.